This T cell receptor (beta chain) was found in a study of cytomegalovirus exposure and HLA in healthy donors. Looking at the study overall: Previous work identified 95 million to 140 million unique TCR beta sequences from around 200 million T cells. There were 75 million to 95 million unique TCRs (from HLA-typed donors) in an early data release. General study results and limits: Rarity marked most TCR sequences, yet some public TCRs occurred in many donors. The majority of CMV-associated TCR beta chains were reported as apparently HLA-restricted in a later analysis.

Germline assignment: CDR1 KGHSH and CDR2 LQKENI. The V gene lost 3 bases and the J gene lost 3 bases, with 9 bases spanning the gap. The CDR3 extends over 13 amino acids. Details on this clone: Antigen unknown.

Use of 60 Vbeta and 13 Jbeta primers characterized the PCR. Sequencing was performed with immunoSEQ multiplex PCR; in TCRdb, only in-frame clones are kept and a portion is missing. The table lists some 85,000 clones, about 88% of them singletons. This receptor was obtained from a man aged 18 to 29 in good health and CMV-seronegative. The sequencing input was PBMCs. This sequence joins TRBV18 and TRBJ2-7, with no clear D. The chain's CDR3 is CASSPFFGYEQYF. The CDR3 DNA is TGTGCCAGCTCACCCTTTTTCGGCTACGAGCAGTACTTC.